The T cell receptor beta chain under discussion was sequenced for a study of PD-L1 blockade in urothelial cancer. Study-wide background: Investigators checked blood 3 weeks (second dose) and 6 weeks after treatment start. Researchers found blood samples held a median of roughly 140,000 T cells.

Libraries were prepared by immunoSEQ multiplex PCR; TCRdb keeps only in-frame clonotypes and omits some of them. The sample has over 75,000 clones; over 65% are singletons. Regarding this clone: The antigen is not known. An end of the junction does not agree with germline; a read error may underlie this.

The germline gives CDR1 ENHRY, CDR2 SYGVKD. This CDR3 is built from 16 residues. Time point defined: pretreatment peripheral blood. Points from the study as a whole: A below-median TCR clonality in blood before treatment predicted better survival.

This sequence joins TRBV10-3 and TRBJ2-7; 11 bases are a match to TRBD1. The sequenced sample was PBMCs, obtained around atezolizumab (anti-PD-L1) treatment. The TCR comes from a man in his fifties or sixties with urothelial cancer. CDR3 amino acids: CASSVESGTGGYEQYF. CDR3 nucleotides: TGTGCCAGCAGTGTTGAATCCGGGACAGGGGGCTACGAGCAGTACTTC.